Shown below are 30 T cell receptor beta chains from a single sample sequenced in a study of tumor and adjacent non-tumor tissue in lung cancer. Three rounds of nested PCR, following a modified ARM-PCR protocol, produced the TCRbeta library. TCRdb processed the multiplex PCR reads anew with MiXCR; each CDR3 protein has one entry. The top ten clones hold roughly a fifth of a sample with tens of thousands of distinct CDR3 sequences, 55% to 70% of them seen once. This sample's RNA came from whole unsorted tissue. Input material: lung tumor tissue. These receptors all come from a middle-aged man with non-small cell lung cancer.

On this clonotype itself: Being one base from a much bigger clone, this may be a read error. This sequence joins TRBV6-1 and TRBJ2-1, with 11 bases aligning to TRBD2. This CDR3 region has 19 residues. CDR1 and CDR2 from the germline V gene are MNHNS and SASEGT. The CDR3 loop is CASSEASTLAGGSYNGQFF. The CDR3 DNA reads as TGTGCCAGCAGTGAAGCTTCGACTCTAGCGGGAGGCAGTTACAATGGGCAGTTCTTC.

This clonotype was seen repeatedly, ten times or more. CDR3 residues: CAIRDRGIHEQYF. The DNA for the CDR3 is TGTGCCATCCGGGACAGGGGAATCCACGAGCAGTACTTC. This chain connects TRBV5-4 to TRBJ2-7; 10 bases agree with TRBD1. V trimming: 9 bases; J trimming: 5 bases; junction bases outside the gene matches: 8. Germline values: CDR1 SGHNT, CDR2 YYREEE (reference sequence). The CDR3 is 13 residues long.

To note about this clonotype: This may be a read error: a much more frequent sequence differs by one nucleotide. The rearrangement links TRBV5-4 to TRBJ1-6, with D hard to call. The ends were cut back, 1 base at V and 15 bases at J, with 11 bases in the middle. Germline CDR1 is SGHNT and CDR2 is YYREEE (reference sequence). The CDR3 has 12 amino acids. The CDR3 DNA follows: TGTGCCAGCAGCTTGCAGAATAGACACCTCCACTTT. Translated: CASSLQNRHLHF. Variable domain in full (rest from reference TRBV5-4 and TRBJ1-6): ETGVTQSPTHLIKTRGQQVTLRCSSQSGHNTVSWYQQALGQGPQFIFQYYREEENGRGNFPPRFSGLQFPNYSSELNVNALELDDSALYLCASSLQNRHLHFGNGTRLTVT.

Only a few counts were recorded for this clonotype. The chain recombines TRBV7-9 with TRBJ1-5; D is uncertain. The germline gives CDR1 SEHNR, CDR2 FQNEAQ (reference sequence). The CDR3 has 15 amino acids. V was clipped by 7 bases and J by 2 bases, with 15 bases between them. The DNA for the CDR3 is TGTGCCAGCATCTCAAACCTAGAGGGCAATCAGCCCCAGCATTTT. Its translation is CASISNLEGNQPQHF.

Comments on this clonotype: Since a much larger clone is just one base distant, this may be a read error. The chain combines TRBV6-6 with TRBJ1-1, with 7 bases fitting TRBD1. This CDR3 is 14 amino acids long. Per the germline V gene, CDR1 is MNHNY and CDR2 is SVGAGI (reference sequence). CDR3 sequence: CVSRSDQGDTEAFF. CDR3 nucleotides: TGTGTCAGCAGATCCGACCAGGGGGACACTGAAGCTTTCTTT.

This clonotype was detected many times. This sequence joins TRBV28 and TRBJ2-7, with D possibly matching TRBD1 (5 bases). The CDR3 loop spans 13 amino acids. V was trimmed by 5 bases and J by 0 bases, leaving 8 bases between them. From germline, CDR1 is MDHEN and CDR2 SYDVKM. The CDR3 bases are TGTGCCAGCAGTACAGGCCTCTCCTACGAGCAGTACTTC. As protein: CASSTGLSYEQYF.

A note on this clonotype: A junction end diverges from the germline sequence, so it may reflect a read error. V is TRBV4-2 and J is TRBJ1-1; 7 nucleotides align to TRBD1. Germline-derived CDR1 and CDR2 are LGHNA and YNFKEQ. The CDR3 covers 14 residues. CDR3 region: CPSSQENRGTEAFF. CDR3 DNA: TGTCCCAGCAGCCAAGAGAACAGGGGCACTGAAGCTTTCTTC.

The genes are TRBV11-1 and TRBJ2-1; TRBD2 matches 7 bases. The V gene's germline CDR1 is SGHAT and CDR2 FQDESV (reference sequence). The junction had 7 bases not matched to a gene; V was cut back by 5 bases and J by 3 bases. The CDR3 is 15 residues long. The CDR3 DNA follows: TGTGCCAGCAGCCTAGACCCTAGCGGCTACAATGAGCAGTTCTTC. It yields the protein CASSLDPSGYNEQFF.

The genes are TRBV6-5 and TRBJ2-3, with D unclear. The CDR3 length is 13 residues. Germline-derived CDR1 and CDR2 are MNHEY and SVGAGI. V was clipped by 8 bases and J by 5 bases, with 14 bases between them. The CDR3 protein is CASDYLVGDTQYF. The CDR3 DNA reads as TGTGCCAGCGATTACCTCGTGGGAGATACGCAGTATTTT.

Ten or more counts support this clonotype. The gene calls are TRBV6-2 or TRBV6-3 and TRBJ2-1, with TRBD1 matching over 7 bases. J lost 12 bases, V lost 6 bases, and 11 bases had no gene match. The CDR3 is made up of 13 amino acids. Germline CDR1 MNHEY, CDR2 SVGEGT. The DNA of the CDR3 is TGTGCCAGCAGACCCATCGACAGGGATGGGCAGTTCTTC. Translated, it gives CASRPIDRDGQFF.

This clonotype has at least ten counts. V gene TRBV28 combines with J gene TRBJ2-7, with 10 nucleotides matching TRBD1. Germline V gene data show CDR1 as MDHEN and CDR2 as SYDVKM. Losses at the gene ends were 6 bases for V and 3 bases for J; bases not matched to a gene: 8. This CDR3 contains 15 residues. The CDR3 sequence: CASRPTGGARYEQYF. The CDR3 DNA reads TGTGCCAGCAGACCGACAGGGGGCGCCCGCTACGAGCAGTACTTC.

The table lists this clonotype with a count of one. An end of the junction differs from the germline gene, which may be a read error. The V and J genes are TRBV5-1 and TRBJ2-5, with D unclear. This CDR3 has 14 residues. The germline gives CDR1 SGHRS, CDR2 YFSETQ. The CDR3 bases are TGCGCCAGCAGCTCCTCGCCGGGCCAAGAAACCCGGTACTTC. Protein sequence: CASSSSPGQETRYF.

This clonotype has a count of ten or more. V and J are TRBV29-1 and TRBJ1-1; TRBD1 agrees at 7 bases. Germline V gene data show CDR1 as SQVTM and CDR2 as ANQGSEA. The CDR3 consists of 13 residues. The J segment lost 1 base and the V segment lost 4 bases, leaving 3 bases of the junction unmatched. In nucleotides, the CDR3 is TGCAGCGTTGGACAGGGTACGAACACTGAAGCTTTCTTT. This gives the protein CSVGQGTNTEAFF.

About this clonotype itself: At one end the junction does not follow the germline gene, possibly because of a read error. The gene calls are TRBV19 and TRBJ2-2; perhaps TRBD1 as D (6 bases). The CDR3 length is 14 residues. The germline V gene encodes CDR1 LNHDA and CDR2 SQIVND (reference sequence). CDR3 sequence (DNA): TGTGCTAGTAGTACAGAGGGGGACACCGGGGAGCTGTTTTTT. Its translation: CASSTEGDTGELFF.

This clonotype was observed at least ten times. This sequence joins TRBV14 and TRBJ2-5; D remains ambiguous. The germline V and J ends were trimmed by 2 bases and 1 base, with 5 bases remaining between them. The CDR3 is 13 residues long. Germline CDR1 is SGHDN and CDR2 is FVKESK. The CDR3 coding sequence is TGTGCCAGCAGCCAAAACAGCCAAGAGACCCAGTACTTC. It specifies CASSQNSQETQYF.

As for this clonotype: This may be a read error: a much more frequent sequence differs by one nucleotide. The conserved phenylalanine or tryptophan is not found at the CDR3 terminus, so this likely reflects a read error. This chain connects TRBV10-3 to TRBJ2-3; 8 bases fit TRBD1. The CDR3 is 17 amino acids. Germline V gene lookup returns CDR1 ENHRY and CDR2 SYGVKD. The J segment lost 0 bases and the V segment lost 2 bases, leaving 7 bases of the junction unmatched. The CDR3 nucleotides read TGTGCCATCAGTGAGGCCCGGGGACAGGCGAGCACAGATACGCAGTATCTT. Its translation is CAISEARGQASTDTQYL.

This sequence joins TRBV5-1 and TRBJ2-7, with 8 bases lining up with TRBD1. Germline V gene sequence: CDR1 SGHRS, CDR2 YFSETQ. V dropped 4 bases and J dropped 6; count of bases not matched to a gene: 6. CDR3 length equals 13 residues. DNA of the CDR3: TGCGCCAGCAGCACGTCGACAGGGGTCGAGCAGTACTTC. It specifies CASSTSTGVEQYF.

Remarks on this clonotype: A read error may produce the germline difference seen at one junction end. The chain carries TRBV29-1 and TRBJ2-2, with TRBD2 matching 8 bases. The CDR3 length is 14 residues. The germline V gene has CDR1 SQVTM and CDR2 ANQGSEA. Here the CDR3 DNA reads TGCACCATTACGGAACCGGGGGGGGCCGGGGAGCCGTTTTTT. Amino acid sequence: CTITEPGGAGEPFF.

For this clonotype: At one boundary the junction diverges from the germline segment, which might be a read error. The chain has TRBV7-9 and TRBJ1-2; tentative D call: TRBD1 (6 bases). Germline V lookup: CDR1 SEHNR, CDR2 FQNEAQ (reference sequence). The CDR3 is 11 residues long. The CDR3 loop is CASSLAGQPLF. In DNA form, the CDR3 reads TGTGCCAGCAGCTTAGCCGGACAGCCTCTCTTC.

Remarks on this clonotype: This could be a read error, since a much larger clone is one nucleotide away. The J gene is TRBJ2-3, the V gene TRBV10-3; 8 bases map to TRBD2. The CDR3 runs to 13 residues. CDR1 and CDR2 from the germline V gene are ENHRY and SYGVKD. The chain's CDR3 is CAIRLAGTGTQYF. In DNA form, the CDR3 reads TGTGCCATCAGGCTAGCGGGCACAGGTACGCAGTATTTT.

Remarks on this clonotype: This may be a read error: a much more frequent sequence differs by one nucleotide. The chain joins TRBV5-1 to TRBJ2-7; maybe TRBD1 (6 bases). V was shortened by 4 bases and J by 3 bases, with 20 bases between the two germline ends. The CDR3 length is 16 residues. Germline assignment: CDR1 SGHRS and CDR2 YFSETQ. This chain's CDR3 is CASSAASGTSFYEQYF. CDR3 coding DNA: TGCGCCAGCAGCGCTGCATCCGGGACAAGCTTCTACGAGCAGTACTTC.

Note on this clonotype: At one of its ends the junction is not consistent with the germline gene, which may arise from a read error. The chain couples TRBV5-1 to TRBJ1-6; 9 nucleotides match TRBD1. CDR3 size: 15 residues. In germline, CDR1 is SGHRS, CDR2 YFSETQ. The CDR3 region is CASSLDRGQYSPLRF. The CDR3 DNA follows: TGCGCCAGCAGCTTGGACAGGGGGCAATATTCACCCCTCCGCTTT.

Details on this clonotype: Just one base apart from a much larger clone, this may be a read error. The chain has TRBV11-2 and TRBJ2-1; unclear D gene. This CDR3 region has 13 residues. The germline gives CDR1 SGHAT, CDR2 FQNNGV. CDR3 region: CASSLTGYNEQLF. The CDR3 bases are TGTGCCAGCAGCCTCACGGGCTACAATGAGCAGCTCTTC.

In this sample, this clonotype turned up once. The conserved phenylalanine or tryptophan normally closing the CDR3 is absent here, so this likely arose from a read error. No DNA is shown, since the ends of the CDR3 on it are uncertain; the CDR3 is the one TCRdb lists. V usage is TRBV11-1 and J usage is TRBJ2-1; TRBD1 was called by the table and not checked on the DNA. Including both end residues, the CDR3 is 14 amino acids long. Germline CDR1 SGHAT, CDR2 FQDESV (reference sequence). Here the CDR3 reads CASSLERTYNEHFY.

This clonotype was detected ten times or more. The genes are TRBV14 and TRBJ1-2; D not resolved. The CDR3 length is 15 residues. Germline values: CDR1 SGHDN, CDR2 FVKESK. V was cut by 4 bases and J by 5 bases, with 17 bases left in between. Here the CDR3 reads CASSPPGSGSYGYTF. CDR3 coding DNA: TGTGCCAGCAGCCCCCCCGGTAGCGGGAGTTATGGCTACACCTTC. The entire variable domain, with the rest obtained from reference TRBV14 and TRBJ1-2, is as follows: EAGVTQFPSHSVIEKGQTVTLRCDPISGHDNLYWYRRVMGKEIKFLLHFVKESKQDESGMPNNRFLAERTGGTYSTLKVQPAELEDSGVYFCASSPPGSGSYGYTFGSGTRLTVV.

This clonotype was seen a handful of times. V is TRBV12-3 or TRBV12-4 and J is TRBJ2-7; 7 positions agree with TRBD2. Trimming took 6 bases from V and 5 from J; bases not matched to a gene: 22. CDR3 length: 18 residues. CDR3 sequence: CASSPLAVPPPPVDEQYF. CDR3 bases: TGTGCCAGCAGCCCTCTAGCGGTACCTCCCCCTCCCGTCGACGAGCAGTACTTC.

This clonotype was counted between two and nine times. The V and J genes are TRBV7-8 and TRBJ2-3; D gene ambiguous. Trimming stripped 1 base from V and 3 bases from J, with 2 bases between. The CDR3 is 12 residues long. Germline CDR1 and CDR2: SGHVS and FQNEAQ. DNA for the CDR3: TGTGCCAGCAGCTTAGAGACAGATACGCAGTATTTT. Translating gives CASSLETDTQYF.

This clonotype was picked up one time. The rearrangement links TRBV24-1 to TRBJ2-7; D gene ambiguous. The CDR3 spans 13 residues. Germline CDR1 and CDR2: KGHDR and SFDVKD. Trimming removed 3 bases from V and 9 bases from J, with 14 bases in between. The DNA of the CDR3 is TGTGCCACCAGTGATGGATTAGGGAAGGTGCAGTACTTC. Its protein product is CATSDGLGKVQYF.

The chain couples TRBV6-6 to TRBJ2-7; TRBD1 matches 8 bases. Germline V gives CDR1 MNHNY, CDR2 SVGAGI (reference sequence). With V trimmed by 9 bases and J by 3 bases, 10 bases remained unmatched. The CDR3 sequence is 14 residues long. CDR3 protein: CASLGPGGRYEQYF. Here the CDR3 DNA reads TGTGCCAGTTTAGGGCCAGGGGGCCGCTACGAGCAGTACTTC.

This clonotype came up many times. CDR3 protein: CSLSGKPPYNEQFF. The CDR3 DNA sequence: TGCAGTCTTAGCGGGAAGCCCCCTTACAATGAGCAGTTCTTC. The chain employs TRBV20-1 and TRBJ2-1; 8 nucleotides agree with TRBD2. V dropped 8 bases and J dropped 4; count of bases not matched to a gene: 10. This CDR3 region has 14 residues. Germline values: CDR1 DFQATT, CDR2 SNEGSKA (reference sequence).